This T cell receptor (beta chain) was identified during a study of T cells in Graves' hyperthyroidism and ophthalmopathy (dated by TCRdb to the late 2010s). For context, the study as a whole: Peripheral blood was collected at initial diagnosis, before any treatment. According to the paper, TCR Vbeta CDR3 sequencing was carried out on about 140 peripheral blood samples, which came from over 40 ophthalmopathy, some 73 hyperthyroidism and roughly 17 progressor patients. For training and testing, the approximately 97 patients in the discovery cohort were randomly divided in a 7:3 ratio. Prospective prediction of ophthalmopathy was tested in an independent validation cohort of 18 to 20 hyperthyroidism patients and 17 patients who later progressed to ophthalmopathy. Following sampling, methimazole starting at 30 mg daily was given to hyperthyroidism patients, and high-dose intravenous methylprednisolone was given to ophthalmopathy patients. To identify distinguishing TCR V-J signatures, a discovery cohort of around 100 patients was used, comprising 40 to 45 with Graves' ophthalmopathy and approximately 57 with stable Graves' hyperthyroidism. The study also compared thyroid tissue and blood T-cell repertoires from about 6 Graves' hyperthyroidism patients.

A patient counted as having stable Graves' hyperthyroidism if no progression to ophthalmopathy occurred over 18 months of follow-up. Hyperthyroidism patients were newly diagnosed, with disease duration under 2 months, and aged 18 to 65 years. Patients with uncontrolled infections, other autoimmune diseases, pregnancy or lactation were excluded. Diagnoses relied on clinical symptoms, serum thyroxine and TRAb, thyroid ultrasound and orbital computed tomography. PBMCs were isolated from 7.5 to 10 ml of fresh peripheral blood by Ficoll-Paque density gradient centrifugation. Trizol reagent was used to extract total RNA, and RNA quality was then checked on an Agilent 2100 Bioanalyzer. Here is what the overall study found, with its caveats: During validation, the model predicted progression to ophthalmopathy a median of approximately six months ahead of onset, with almost 71% sensitivity and 72% to 85% specificity. Most expanded thyroid clonotypes (frequency above 0.001) were also detected in blood, suggesting blood repertoires may reflect thyroid immune responses. Sample size was not statistically predetermined, and investigators were not blinded to group allocation. A 13 V-J signature model separated ophthalmopathy from stable hyperthyroidism, with approximately 87% sensitivity and roughly 81% specificity in cross-validation and 80%/75% in testing.

This clonotype was counted between two and nine times. The clone's antigen remains unknown. Nothing much larger sits one base from this clone, and base qualities are not available. Amplification of TCR beta CDR3 regions was carried out from RNA transcripts. The first round of RT-PCR for the TCR CDR3 was performed with the HTBI primer set and the Qiagen OneStep RT-PCR kit. Libraries were constructed in a second round of multiplex PCR, after which size selection and purification were carried out. Paired-end sequencing of the libraries was performed with 100 bp reads on an Illumina HiSeq2000. Per the authors' processing: SOAPnuke was used to process the raw data, with reads discarded if the reads contained adapters or uncalled bases, had a mean Phred below 15, or lacked an exact constant-primer or identifier match. COPE v1.2.5 was used to merge the high-quality paired reads, and each unique nucleotide sequence was defined as a clonotype. Clonotypes were aligned to IMGT TRBV, TRBD and TRBJ reference segments using MiTCR v1.1. The analysis included only V-J combinations with a frequency above 0.0001, which together covered approximately 99% of the repertoires. The TCS score was defined as the ratio of F50 (clonal expansion) to E x V (chaos), calculated using BLOSUM62-based TCRdist between CDR3 peptides within each V-J. Welch's t-statistics and random forest reduced fewer than 550 V-J features to 13, which were used in a naive Bayes classifier (R e1071). Starting from the raw public reads, TCRdb applied fastp trimming at Q25, assembled clones with MiXCR and retained in-frame beta chains. Every distinct CDR3 protein forms one entry, paired with its most common genes and DNA. V and J calls and clone size were set by TCRdb, not the authors. The sample has about 720,000 distinct CDR3 sequences on record, 16% of them singletons. Of the sample, 8.4% is held by the ten largest clones.

CDR1 and CDR2, per the germline V gene (reference sequence), are MNHEY and SMNVEV. The CDR3, from cysteine to phenylalanine, totals 14 residues. Only CDR3 DNA remains: 42 bases, in frame from the first base. Relative to germline, V is 5 bases shorter and J is 3 bases shorter, with 14 bases between their ends. The sequence was collected from a man aged 18 to 35 with Graves' hyperthyroidism. The chain is encoded by TRBV27 joined to TRBJ2-7; TRBD2 is possibly the D segment (6 matching bases). The source material was blood. The nucleotides are TGTGCCAGCAGTAATATCGGGAGCCTCTACGAGCAGTACTTC. Its translation reads: CASSNIGSLYEQYF.